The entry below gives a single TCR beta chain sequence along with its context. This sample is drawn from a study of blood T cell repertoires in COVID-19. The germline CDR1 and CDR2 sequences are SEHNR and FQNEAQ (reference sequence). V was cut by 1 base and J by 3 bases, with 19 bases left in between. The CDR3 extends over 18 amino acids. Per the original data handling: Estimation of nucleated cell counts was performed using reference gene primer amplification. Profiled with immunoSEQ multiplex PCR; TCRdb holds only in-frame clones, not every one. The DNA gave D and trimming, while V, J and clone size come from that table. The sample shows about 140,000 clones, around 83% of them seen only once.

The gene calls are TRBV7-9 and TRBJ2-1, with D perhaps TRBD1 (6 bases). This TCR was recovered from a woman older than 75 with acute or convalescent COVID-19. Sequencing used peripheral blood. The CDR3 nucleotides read TGTGCCAGCAGCTTAGATAAGCGACAGGCAATTTACTACAATGAGCAGTTCTTC. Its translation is CASSLDKRQAIYYNEQFF.